The 10 T cell receptor beta chains below all came from one sample that was sequenced in a study of shared clonotypes between healthy human individuals. TCRdb keeps only in-frame clones here, not all; method: immunoSEQ multiplex PCR. The sample consists of 950,000 to 1,200,000 clones, 70% to 80% of them appearing once. Specimen: memory CD4+ T cells from PBMCs. Subset: CD45RA-negative fraction. Receptors were obtained from a man younger than 35 in good health. Some clones in this sample may be carry-over from other donors' samples.

As regards this clone: Compared with germline, one end of the junction differs, possibly owing to a read error. The chain links TRBV6-1 to TRBJ1-1; D may be TRBD1 (6 bases). The V gene's germline CDR1 is MNHNS and CDR2 SASEGT. The CDR3 totals 9 residues. CDR3 sequence reads: CASSDRGEF. In DNA, the CDR3 is TGTGCCAGCAGTGACAGGGGCGAATTT.

The chain joins TRBV27 to TRBJ1-4, with 9 positions matching TRBD1. The CDR3 consists of 15 residues. After removal of 7 bases from V and 7 bases from J, the junction contained 10 bases not matched to a gene. Germline-derived CDR1 and CDR2 are MNHEY and SMNVEV (reference sequence). CDR3 sequence: CASTPSPGQGEKLFF. CDR3 sequence (DNA): TGTGCCAGCACTCCTTCCCCGGGACAGGGTGAAAAACTGTTTTTT.

Details on this clone: A much more abundant neighbour one base away suggests this may be a read error. The sample contains more than one DNA sequence encoding this CDR3. The chain uses TRBV7-9 and TRBJ1-4; 10 nucleotides agree with TRBD1. V lost 5 bases to trimming and J lost 6 bases; unmatched junction nucleotides: 3. Germline V lookup: CDR1 SEHNR, CDR2 FQNEAQ (reference sequence). This CDR3 is built from 14 residues. The CDR3 here is CASSPGTGDEKLFF. In nucleotides, the CDR3 is TGTGCCAGCAGCCCCGGGACAGGGGATGAAAAACTGTTTTTT.

A note on this clone: Other DNA sequences in this specimen translate into the identical CDR3. The genes are TRBV27 and TRBJ2-4; TRBD1 is a possible D gene (7 bases). CDR1 and CDR2 (germline): MNHEY, SMNVEV (reference sequence). The V end lost 2 bases, the J end lost 4 bases, and 12 bases lay between the germline ends. This CDR3 has 15 residues. Here the CDR3 reads CASSLRGTAKNIQYF. The CDR3, as DNA: TGTGCCAGCAGTTTACGGGGGACAGCTAAAAACATTCAGTACTTC.

About this clone itself: This sample also contains other DNA sequences that code for the same CDR3. The chain couples TRBV18 to TRBJ2-1; 10 nucleotides match TRBD2. The V and J ends lost 3 bases and 6 bases, in that order; junction bases with no gene match: 5. This CDR3 contains 15 residues. Germline CDR1 KGHSH, CDR2 LQKENI. CDR3 amino acids: CASSPGLADLNEQFF. CDR3 in DNA: TGTGCCAGCTCACCTGGACTAGCGGATCTCAATGAGCAGTTCTTC.

CDR3 sequence reads: CAWRSFNTGELFF. The CDR3 coding sequence is TGTGCCTGGAGATCATTTAACACCGGGGAGCTGTTTTTT. The chain uses TRBV30 and TRBJ2-2, with unresolved D. The V gene's germline CDR1 is GTSNPN and CDR2 SVGIG (reference sequence). V gave up 3 bases and J gave up 2 bases, with 7 bases separating them. The CDR3 totals 13 residues.

The sample holds a few counts of this clone. This chain joins TRBV4-2 and TRBJ1-1, with D perhaps TRBD1 (6 bases). The germline CDR1 and CDR2 sequences are LGHNA and YNFKEQ. The CDR3 is made up of 14 amino acids. The V end was cut by 1 base, the J end by 3 bases, with 9 bases between. The CDR3 is CASSQAGDYTEAFF. The CDR3, as DNA: TGTGCCAGCAGCCAAGCAGGGGACTACACTGAAGCTTTCTTT.

The V call is TRBV27, the J call TRBJ1-5; the D gene is possibly TRBD1 (5 bases). CDR3 length: 15 amino acids. Trimming removed 6 bases at V and 2 bases at J, with 14 bases between. Germline V gene sequence: CDR1 MNHEY, CDR2 SMNVEV (reference sequence). CDR3 loop: CASRNGAVGNQPQHF. The CDR3 nucleotides are TGTGCCAGCAGAAACGGGGCCGTGGGCAATCAGCCCCAGCATTTT.

With regard to this clone: A read error is possible here, since a much larger clone lies one base away. The rearrangement links TRBV5-4 to TRBJ1-1; maybe TRBD1 (5 bases). Germline V lookup: CDR1 SGHNT, CDR2 YYREEE (reference sequence). Trimming removed 4 bases at V and 1 base at J, with 8 bases between. This CDR3 contains 13 residues. The CDR3 is CASSPRGNTEAFF. The DNA of the CDR3 is TGTGCCAGCAGCCCTAGGGGGAACACTGAAGCTTTCTTT.

V is TRBV7-3 and J is TRBJ2-1; D is unresolved. This CDR3 has 12 residues. Trimming shortened V by 5 bases and J by 15 bases, and 17 bases separated the two germline ends. The germline CDR1 and CDR2 sequences are SGHTA and FQGTGA. CDR3 nucleotides: TGTGCCAGCAGCCAAGCTACCGGGCCACCGTTCTTC. Residues: CASSQATGPPFF.